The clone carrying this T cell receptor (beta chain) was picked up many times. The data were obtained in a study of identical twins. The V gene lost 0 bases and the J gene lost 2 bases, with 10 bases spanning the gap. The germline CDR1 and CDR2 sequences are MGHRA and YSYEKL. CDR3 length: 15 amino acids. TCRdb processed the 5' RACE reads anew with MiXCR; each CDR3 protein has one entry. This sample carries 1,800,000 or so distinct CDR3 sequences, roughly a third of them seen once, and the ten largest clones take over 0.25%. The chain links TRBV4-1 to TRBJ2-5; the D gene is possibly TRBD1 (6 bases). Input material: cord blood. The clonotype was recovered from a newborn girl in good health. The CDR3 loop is CASSQDDRLQETQYF. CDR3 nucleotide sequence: TGCGCCAGCAGCCAAGACGACAGGTTGCAAGAGACCCAGTACTTC.